One and the same sample provided the 3 T cell receptor beta chains below, sequenced in a study of blood T cell repertoires in COVID-19. This table comes from immunoSEQ multiplex PCR, and its TCRdb copy is limited to in-frame clones, with some not included. The profile covers about 230,000 clones, with over 80% appearing a single time and around 2.6% taken by the ten largest. Sequences were obtained from peripheral blood. These TCRs come from a woman in her 70s with active or convalescent COVID-19.

The CDR3 DNA reads as TGTGCCAGCAGTGCCCTTGGGACTAGAGAGCTGGAGACCCAGTACTTC. Its translation is CASSALGTRELETQYF. This chain joins TRBV2 and TRBJ2-5; 8 bases match TRBD2. The germline V gene encodes CDR1 SNHLY and CDR2 FYNNEI. V trimming: 4 bases; J trimming: 5 bases; junction bases outside the gene matches: 12. The CDR3 contains 16 residues. Combining the CDR3 with reference TRBV2 and TRBJ2-5 gives the whole variable domain EPEVTQTPSHQVTQMGQEVILRCVPISNHLYFYWYRQILGQKVEFLVSFYNNEISEKSEIFDDQFSVERPDGSNFTLKIRSTKLEDSAMYFCASSALGTRELETQYFGPGTRLLVL.

This chain links TRBV5-1 with TRBJ1-2; D uncertain. The CDR3 sequence is 13 residues long. Germline V CDR1 and CDR2: SGHRS, YFSETQ. Trimming pared 4 bases from V and 7 bases from J, leaving 14 bases between. In DNA, the CDR3 is TGCGCCAGCAGCGAAGGACCCGGAGGTGGCTACACCTTC. It codes for CASSEGPGGGYTF.

This clone was seen only once. This chain uses TRBV18 with TRBJ2-1; TRBD1 matches 7 bases. Trimming cost V 4 bases and J 3 bases; bases outside gene matches: 6. Germline CDR1 reads KGHSH; CDR2 reads LQKENI. CDR3 size: 15 residues. The CDR3 protein is CASSRETGNYNEQFF. The CDR3 region has the DNA TGTGCCAGCTCACGGGAGACAGGGAACTACAATGAGCAGTTCTTC.